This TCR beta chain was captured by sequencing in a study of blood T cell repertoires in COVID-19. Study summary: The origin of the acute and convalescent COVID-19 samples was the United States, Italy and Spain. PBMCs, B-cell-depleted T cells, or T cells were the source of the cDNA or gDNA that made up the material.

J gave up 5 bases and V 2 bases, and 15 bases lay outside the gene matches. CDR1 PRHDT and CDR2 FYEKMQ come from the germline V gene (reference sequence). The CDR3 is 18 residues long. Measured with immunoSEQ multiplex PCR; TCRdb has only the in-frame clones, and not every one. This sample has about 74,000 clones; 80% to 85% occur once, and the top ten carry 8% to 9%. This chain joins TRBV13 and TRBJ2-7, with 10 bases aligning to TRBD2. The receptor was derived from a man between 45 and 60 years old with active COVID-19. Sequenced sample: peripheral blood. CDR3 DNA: TGTGCCAGCAGCTTACTTAGCGGGAGGAGGCAGGGCCTGAACGAGCAGTACTTC. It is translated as CASSLLSGRRQGLNEQYF. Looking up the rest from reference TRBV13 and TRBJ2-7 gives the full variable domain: AAGVIQSPRHLIKEKRETATLKCYPIPRHDTVYWYQQGPGQDPQFLISFYEKMQSDKGSIPDRFSAQQFSDYHSELNMSSLELGDSALYFCASSLLSGRRQGLNEQYFGPGTRLTVT.